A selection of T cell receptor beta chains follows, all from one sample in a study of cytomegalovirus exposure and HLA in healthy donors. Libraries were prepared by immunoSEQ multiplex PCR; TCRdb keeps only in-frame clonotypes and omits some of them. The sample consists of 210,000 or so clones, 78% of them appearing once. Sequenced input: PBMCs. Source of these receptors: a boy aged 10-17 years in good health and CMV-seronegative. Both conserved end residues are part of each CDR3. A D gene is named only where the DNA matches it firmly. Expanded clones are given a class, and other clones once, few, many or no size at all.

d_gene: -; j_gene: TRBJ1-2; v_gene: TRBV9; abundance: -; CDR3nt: TGTGCCAGCAGCGCAGCGGACTGGGACTATGGCTACACCTTC; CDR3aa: CASSAADWDYGYTF
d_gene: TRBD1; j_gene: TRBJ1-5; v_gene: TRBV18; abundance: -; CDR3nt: TGTGCCAGCTCACCACTAGGACAGGGGGCTGATCAGCCCCAGCATTTT; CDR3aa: CASSPLGQGADQPQHF
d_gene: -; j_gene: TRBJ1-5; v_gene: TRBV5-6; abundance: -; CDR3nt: TGTGCCAGCAGCCTGGGCCAAACATCCAATCAGCCCCAGCATTTT; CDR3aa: CASSLGQTSNQPQHF
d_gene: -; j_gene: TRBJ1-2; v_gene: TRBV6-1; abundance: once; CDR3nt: TGTGCCAGCAGTGTGGGGACATCCATTCTAATATACTATGGCTACACCTTC; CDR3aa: CASSVGTSILIYYGYTF
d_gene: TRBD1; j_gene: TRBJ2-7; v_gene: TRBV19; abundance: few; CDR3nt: TGTGCCAGTAGTGCAGGGACAGGGAGGTACGAGCAGTACTTC; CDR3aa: CASSAGTGRYEQYF
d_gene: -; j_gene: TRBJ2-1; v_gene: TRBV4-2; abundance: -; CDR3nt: TGTGCCAGCAGCCAAGGGAGGGCGAGCTCCTACAATGAGCAGTTCTTC; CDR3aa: CASSQGRASSYNEQFF
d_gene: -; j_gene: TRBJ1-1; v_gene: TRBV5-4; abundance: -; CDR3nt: TGTGCCAGCAGCTTGGGGACTTCTTTAGAAGCTTTCTTT; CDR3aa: CASSLGTSLEAFF
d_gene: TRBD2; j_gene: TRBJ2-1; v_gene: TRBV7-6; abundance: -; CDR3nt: TGTGCCAGCAGCTTAAGAGGTGGTAGCGGGGGACAGTTCTTC; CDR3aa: CASSLRGGSGGQFF
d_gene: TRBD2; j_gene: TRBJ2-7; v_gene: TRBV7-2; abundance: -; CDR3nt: TGTGCCAGCAGCGGGCTGGGACTATTCATTTCCTACGAGCAGTACTTC; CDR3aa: CASSGLGLFISYEQYF
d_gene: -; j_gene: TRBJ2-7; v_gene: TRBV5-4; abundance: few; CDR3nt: TGTGCCAGCAGCTCGGACTGCTGCTCCTACGAGCAGTACTTC; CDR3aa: CASSSDCCSYEQYF
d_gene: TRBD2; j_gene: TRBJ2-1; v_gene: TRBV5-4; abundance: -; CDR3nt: TGTGCCAGCAGCTCGACTAGCGGGGGGGCGGGTGAGCAGTTCTTC; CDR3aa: CASSSTSGGAGEQFF
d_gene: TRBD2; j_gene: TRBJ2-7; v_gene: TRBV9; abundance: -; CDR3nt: TGTGCCAGCAGCGTAGAATCGCGGGGGTACTCCTACGAGCAGTACTTC; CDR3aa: CASSVESRGYSYEQYF
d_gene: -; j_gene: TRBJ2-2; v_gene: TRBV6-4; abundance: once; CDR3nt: TGTGCCAGCAGTGGGAGCAGGAACACCGGGGAGCTGTTTTTT; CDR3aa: CASSGSRNTGELFF
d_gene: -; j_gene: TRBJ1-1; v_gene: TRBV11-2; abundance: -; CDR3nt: TGTGCCAGCAGCCCCCGGTGGGGGGTTGCTGAAGCTTTCTTT; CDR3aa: CASSPRWGVAEAFF
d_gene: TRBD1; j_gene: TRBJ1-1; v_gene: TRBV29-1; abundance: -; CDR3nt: TGCAGCGTCCTGCTGGACAGGGTAGGCACTGAATCTTTCTTT; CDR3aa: CSVLLDRVGTESFF
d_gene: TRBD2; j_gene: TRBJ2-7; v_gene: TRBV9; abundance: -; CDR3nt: TGTGCCAGCAGTCGGAACTGGGGAGGGGACGAGCAGTACTTC; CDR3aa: CASSRNWGGDEQYF
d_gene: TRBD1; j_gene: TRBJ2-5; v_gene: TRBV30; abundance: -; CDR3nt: TGTGCCTGGAACTTGGACAGGGGAGAGACCCAGTACTTC; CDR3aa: CAWNLDRGETQYF
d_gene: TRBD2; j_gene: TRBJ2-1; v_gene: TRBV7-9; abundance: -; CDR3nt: TGTGCCAGCAGGACAAGCCAGACTAGCGGAGCCTCGCAGTTCTTC; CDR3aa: CASRTSQTSGASQFF
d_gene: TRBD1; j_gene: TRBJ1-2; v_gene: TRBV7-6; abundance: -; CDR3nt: TGTGCCAGCAGCCCCGGGACAGGACCCTATGGCTACACCTTC; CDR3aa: CASSPGTGPYGYTF
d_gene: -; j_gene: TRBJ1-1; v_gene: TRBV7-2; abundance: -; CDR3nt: TGTGCCAGCAGCTTCCGGGTGACCACTGAAGCTTTCTTT; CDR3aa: CASSFRVTTEAFF
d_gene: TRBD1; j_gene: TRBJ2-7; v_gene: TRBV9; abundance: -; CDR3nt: TGTGCCAGCAGCGTAGGGTCGTGGGGACAGGTTTCCTACGAGCAGTACTTC; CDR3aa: CASSVGSWGQVSYEQYF
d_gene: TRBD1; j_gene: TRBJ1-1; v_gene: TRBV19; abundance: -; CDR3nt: TGTGCCAGTAGAACGGACAGGGCTACTTGTCTAGCTTTCTTT; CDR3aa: CASRTDRATCLAFF
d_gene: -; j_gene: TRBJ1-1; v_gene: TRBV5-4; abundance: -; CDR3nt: TGTGCCAGCAGCTTAGACCCAGCGAGTGAAGCTTTCTTT; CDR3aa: CASSLDPASEAFF
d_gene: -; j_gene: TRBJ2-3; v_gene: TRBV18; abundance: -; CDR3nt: TGTGCCAGCTCCCAGAACCCCGGGACTCGGAGCACAGATACGCAGTATTTT; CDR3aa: CASSQNPGTRSTDTQYF
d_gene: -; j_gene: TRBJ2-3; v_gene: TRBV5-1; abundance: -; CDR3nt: TGCGCCAGCAGCTTGGGGTCCAGGGGCTCCGCAGATACGCAGTATTTT; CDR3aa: CASSLGSRGSADTQYF
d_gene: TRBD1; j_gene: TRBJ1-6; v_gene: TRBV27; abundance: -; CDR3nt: TGTGCCAGCAGTTGGGACAGGGGTGGGGGGTCACCCCTCCACTTT; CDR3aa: CASSWDRGGGSPLHF
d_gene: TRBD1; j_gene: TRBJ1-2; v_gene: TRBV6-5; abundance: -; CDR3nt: TGTGCCAGCGGACCCGGACAGGGTCCCTATGGCTACACCTTC; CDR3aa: CASGPGQGPYGYTF
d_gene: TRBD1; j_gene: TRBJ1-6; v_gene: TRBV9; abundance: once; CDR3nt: TGTGCCAGCAGCGTAGGCTCAGGGACAGGTTCACCCCTCCACTTT; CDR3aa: CASSVGSGTGSPLHF
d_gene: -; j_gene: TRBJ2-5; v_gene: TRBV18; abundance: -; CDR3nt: TGTGCCAGCTCACCGCGGGCAGAGACCCAGTACTTC; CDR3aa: CASSPRAETQYF
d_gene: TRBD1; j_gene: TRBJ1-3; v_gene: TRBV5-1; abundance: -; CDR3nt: TGCGCCAGCAGCCCGGGACAGGGGGATGGAAACACCATATATTTT; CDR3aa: CASSPGQGDGNTIYF
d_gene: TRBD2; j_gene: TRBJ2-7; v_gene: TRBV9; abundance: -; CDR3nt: TGTGCCAGCAGCGTAGGAGGCGGGAGAGCTACCTACGAGCAGTACTTC; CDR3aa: CASSVGGGRATYEQYF
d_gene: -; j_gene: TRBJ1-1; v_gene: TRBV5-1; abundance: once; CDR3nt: TGCGCCAGCAGCTTGGCAGATATGAACACTGAAGCTTTCTTT; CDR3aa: CASSLADMNTEAFF
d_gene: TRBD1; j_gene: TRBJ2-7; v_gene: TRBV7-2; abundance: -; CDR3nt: TGTGCCAGCAGCCACCGGGGACAGGGCGGCTCCTACGAGCAGTACTTC; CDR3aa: CASSHRGQGGSYEQYF
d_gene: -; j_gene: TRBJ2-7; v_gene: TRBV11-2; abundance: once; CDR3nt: TGTGCCAGCAGCTTAGAGAATCGAGGGTCCTACGAGCAGTACTTC; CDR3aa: CASSLENRGSYEQYF
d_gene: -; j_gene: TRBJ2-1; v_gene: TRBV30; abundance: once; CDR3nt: TGTGCCTGGATCGCTGACAGTTTCCATGAGCAGTTCTTC; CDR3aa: CAWIADSFHEQFF
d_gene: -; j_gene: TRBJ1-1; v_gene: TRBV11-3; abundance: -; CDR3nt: TGTGCCAGCAGCTCCACAGGCACCACTGAAGCTTTCTTT; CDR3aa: CASSSTGTTEAFF
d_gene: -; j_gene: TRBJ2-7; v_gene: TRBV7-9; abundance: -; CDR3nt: TGTGCCAGCAGCTCTTCCGGGAGCACCTACGAGCAGTACTTC; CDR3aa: CASSSSGSTYEQYF
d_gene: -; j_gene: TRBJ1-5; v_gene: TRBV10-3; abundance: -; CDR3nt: TGTGCCATCAGTGCGTTGGGGGCAGATAGCAATCAGCCCCAGCATTTT; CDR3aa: CAISALGADSNQPQHF
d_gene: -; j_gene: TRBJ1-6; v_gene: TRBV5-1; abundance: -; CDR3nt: TGCGCCAGCAGCTTGACTGTCCAGGATAATTCACCCCTCCACTTT; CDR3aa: CASSLTVQDNSPLHF
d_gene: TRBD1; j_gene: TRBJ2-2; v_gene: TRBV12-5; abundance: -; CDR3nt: TGTGCTAGTGGTCTCCGACGTACAGGGGTAGTCGGCGGGGAGCTGTTTTTT; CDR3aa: CASGLRRTGVVGGELFF
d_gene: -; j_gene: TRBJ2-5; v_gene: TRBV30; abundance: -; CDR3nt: TGTGCCTGGACCACGGGGAACCAAGAGACCCAGTACTTC; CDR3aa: CAWTTGNQETQYF
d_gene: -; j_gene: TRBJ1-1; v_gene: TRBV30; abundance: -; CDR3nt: TGTGCCTGGAGTGGATTAGGACTGTACACTGAAGCTTTCTTT; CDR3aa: CAWSGLGLYTEAFF
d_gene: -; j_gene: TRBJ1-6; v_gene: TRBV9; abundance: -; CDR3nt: TGTGCCAGCAGCTTCGCCTATAATTCACCCCTCCACTTT; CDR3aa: CASSFAYNSPLHF
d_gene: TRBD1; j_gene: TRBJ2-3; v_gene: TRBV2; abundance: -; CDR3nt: TGTGCCAGCAGTGGGGACAGGGGGCATCTGGGTACGCAGTATTTT; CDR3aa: CASSGDRGHLGTQYF
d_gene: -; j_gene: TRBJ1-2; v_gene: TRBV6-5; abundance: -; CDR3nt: TGTGCCAGCAGGTCCCGACGGGAGGTCGTCGGCTACACCTTC; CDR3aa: CASRSRREVVGYTF
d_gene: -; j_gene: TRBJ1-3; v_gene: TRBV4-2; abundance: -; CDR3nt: TGTGCCAGCAGCCAACTAATGGGGCGGGGAGGAAACACCATATATTTT; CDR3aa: CASSQLMGRGGNTIYF
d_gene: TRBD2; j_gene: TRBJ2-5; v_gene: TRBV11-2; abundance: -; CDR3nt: TGTGCCAGCAGCTTCGGACCGACTAGCGGGAGGGACTTC; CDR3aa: CASSFGPTSGRDF
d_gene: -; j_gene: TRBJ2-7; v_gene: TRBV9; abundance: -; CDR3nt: TGTGCCAGCAGCGTAGGAGGAACTATGGAGTCCTACGAGCAGTACTTC; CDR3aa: CASSVGGTMESYEQYF
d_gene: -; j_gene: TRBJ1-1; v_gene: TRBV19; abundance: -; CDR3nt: TGTGCCAGTAGTACAGGGGTTTGGGATGAAGCTTCCTTT; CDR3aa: CASSTGVWDEASF
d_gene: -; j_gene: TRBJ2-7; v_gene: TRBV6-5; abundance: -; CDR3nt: TGTGCCAGCAGAAGAACAGGTTTCTACGAGCAGTACTTC; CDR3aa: CASRRTGFYEQYF
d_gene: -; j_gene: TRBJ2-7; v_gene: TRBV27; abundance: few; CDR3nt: TGTGCCAGCAGTTTATCGTCCAGCGGGTTTACCTACGAGCAGTACTTC; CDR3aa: CASSLSSSGFTYEQYF
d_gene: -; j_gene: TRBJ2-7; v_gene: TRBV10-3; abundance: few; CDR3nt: TGTGCATCCAGAGGGCAGACCTACGAGCAGTACTTC; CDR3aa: CASRGQTYEQYF
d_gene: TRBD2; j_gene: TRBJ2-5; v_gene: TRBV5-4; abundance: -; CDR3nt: TGTGCCAGCAGCCCCGGACTAGCGGGAGGGCGGGAAGAGACCCAGTACTTC; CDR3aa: CASSPGLAGGREETQYF
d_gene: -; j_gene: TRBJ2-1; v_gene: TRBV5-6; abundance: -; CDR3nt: TGTGCCAGCAGCTTACAGGGTAACCACAATGAGCAGTTCTTC; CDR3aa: CASSLQGNHNEQFF
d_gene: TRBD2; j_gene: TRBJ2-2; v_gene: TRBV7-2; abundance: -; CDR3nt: TGTGCCAGCAGCTCTAGCGGACCTTGGACCGGGGAGCTGTTTTTT; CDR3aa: CASSSSGPWTGELFF